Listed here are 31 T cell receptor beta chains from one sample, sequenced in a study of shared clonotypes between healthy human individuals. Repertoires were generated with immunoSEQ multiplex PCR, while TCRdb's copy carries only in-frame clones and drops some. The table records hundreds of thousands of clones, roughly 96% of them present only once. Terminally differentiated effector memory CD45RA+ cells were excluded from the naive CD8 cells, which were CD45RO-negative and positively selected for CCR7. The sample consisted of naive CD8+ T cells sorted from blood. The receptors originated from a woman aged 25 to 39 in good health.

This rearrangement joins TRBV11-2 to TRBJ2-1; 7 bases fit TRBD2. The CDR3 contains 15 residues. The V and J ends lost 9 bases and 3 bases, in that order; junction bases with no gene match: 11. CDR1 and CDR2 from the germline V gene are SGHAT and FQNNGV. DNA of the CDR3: TGTGCCAGTCTCATTGGACTAGGGGACTACAATGAGCAGTTCTTC. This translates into CASLIGLGDYNEQFF. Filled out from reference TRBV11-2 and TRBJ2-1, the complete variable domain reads EAGVAQSPRYKIIEKRQSVAFWCNPISGHATLYWYQQILGQGPKLLIQFQNNGVVDDSQLPKDRFSAERLKGVDSTLKIQPAKLEDSAVYLCASLIGLGDYNEQFFGPGTRLTVL.

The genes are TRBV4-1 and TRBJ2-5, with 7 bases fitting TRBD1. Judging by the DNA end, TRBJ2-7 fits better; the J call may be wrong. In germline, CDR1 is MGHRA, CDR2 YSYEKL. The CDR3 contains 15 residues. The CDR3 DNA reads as TGCGCCAGCAGCCAAGATCAAGACAGGGCCTACGAGCAGTACTTC. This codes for CASSQDQDRAYEQYF.

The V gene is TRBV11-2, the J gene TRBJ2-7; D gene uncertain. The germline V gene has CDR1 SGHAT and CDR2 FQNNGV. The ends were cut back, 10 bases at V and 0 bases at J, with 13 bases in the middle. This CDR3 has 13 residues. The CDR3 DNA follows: TGTGCCACCCAGCCAAGGCACTCCTACGAGCAGTACTTC. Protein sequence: CATQPRHSYEQYF.

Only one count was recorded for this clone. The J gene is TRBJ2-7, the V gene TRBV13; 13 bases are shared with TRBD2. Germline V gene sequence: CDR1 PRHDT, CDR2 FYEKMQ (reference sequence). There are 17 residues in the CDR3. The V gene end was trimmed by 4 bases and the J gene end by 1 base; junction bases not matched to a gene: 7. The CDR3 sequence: CASSSGLAGVGSYEQYF. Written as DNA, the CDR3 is TGTGCCAGCAGCTCTGGACTAGCGGGAGTAGGGTCCTACGAGCAGTACTTC.

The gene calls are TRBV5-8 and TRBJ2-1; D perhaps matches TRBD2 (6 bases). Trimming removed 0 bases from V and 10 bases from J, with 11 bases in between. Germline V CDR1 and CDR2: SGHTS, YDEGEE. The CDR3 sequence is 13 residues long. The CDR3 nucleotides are TGTGCCAGCAGCTTGGGACTAGAAGCCGAGCAGTTCTTC. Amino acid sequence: CASSLGLEAEQFF.

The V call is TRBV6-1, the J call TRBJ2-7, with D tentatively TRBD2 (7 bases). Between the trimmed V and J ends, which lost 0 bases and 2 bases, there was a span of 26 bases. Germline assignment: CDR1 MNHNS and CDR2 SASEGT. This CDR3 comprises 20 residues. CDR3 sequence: CASSEAGGGLVLPLTYEQYF. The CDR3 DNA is TGTGCCAGCAGTGAAGCGGGAGGGGGGCTGGTTCTACCACTTACCTACGAGCAGTACTTC.

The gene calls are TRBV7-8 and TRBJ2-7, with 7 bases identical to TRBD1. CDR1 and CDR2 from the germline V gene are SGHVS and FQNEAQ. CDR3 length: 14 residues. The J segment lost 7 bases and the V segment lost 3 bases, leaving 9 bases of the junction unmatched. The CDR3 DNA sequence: TGTGCCAGCAGCTTGACAGGGACCACTTGGGAGCAGTACTTC. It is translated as CASSLTGTTWEQYF.

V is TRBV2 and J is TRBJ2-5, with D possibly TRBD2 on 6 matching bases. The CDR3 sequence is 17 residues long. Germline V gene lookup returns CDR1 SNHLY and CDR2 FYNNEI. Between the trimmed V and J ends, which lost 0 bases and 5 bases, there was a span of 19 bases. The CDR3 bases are TGTGCCAGCAGTGAAGCGCTCGGGGGAGACGCCAGGGAGACCCAGTACTTC. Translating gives CASSEALGGDARETQYF. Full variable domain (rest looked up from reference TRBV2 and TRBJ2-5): EPEVTQTPSHQVTQMGQEVILRCVPISNHLYFYWYRQILGQKVEFLVSFYNNEISEKSEIFDDQFSVERPDGSNFTLKIRSTKLEDSAMYFCASSEALGGDARETQYFGPGTRLLVL.

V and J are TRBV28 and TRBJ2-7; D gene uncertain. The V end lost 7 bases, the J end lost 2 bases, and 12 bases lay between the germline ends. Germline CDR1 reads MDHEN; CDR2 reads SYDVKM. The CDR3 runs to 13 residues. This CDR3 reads CASTGNPTYEQYF. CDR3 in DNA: TGTGCCAGCACTGGTAACCCTACCTACGAGCAGTACTTC.

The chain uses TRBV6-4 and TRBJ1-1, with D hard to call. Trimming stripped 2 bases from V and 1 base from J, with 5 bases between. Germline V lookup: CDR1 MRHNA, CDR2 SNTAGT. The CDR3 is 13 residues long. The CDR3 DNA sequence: TGTGCCAGCAGTGACACACAGAACACTGAAGCTTTCTTT. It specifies CASSDTQNTEAFF.

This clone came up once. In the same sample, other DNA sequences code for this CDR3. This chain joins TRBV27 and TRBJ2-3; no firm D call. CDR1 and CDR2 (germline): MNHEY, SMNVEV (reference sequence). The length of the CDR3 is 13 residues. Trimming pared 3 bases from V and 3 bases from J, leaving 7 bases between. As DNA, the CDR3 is TGTGCCAGCAGTTTGAGTCGGACAGATACGCAGTATTTT. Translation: CASSLSRTDTQYF.

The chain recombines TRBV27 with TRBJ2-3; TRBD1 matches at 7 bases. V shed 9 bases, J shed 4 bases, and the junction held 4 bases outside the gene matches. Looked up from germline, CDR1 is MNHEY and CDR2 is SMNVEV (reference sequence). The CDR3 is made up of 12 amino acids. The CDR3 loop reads CASRTGSDTQYF. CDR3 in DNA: TGTGCCAGTAGGACAGGTTCAGATACGCAGTATTTT.

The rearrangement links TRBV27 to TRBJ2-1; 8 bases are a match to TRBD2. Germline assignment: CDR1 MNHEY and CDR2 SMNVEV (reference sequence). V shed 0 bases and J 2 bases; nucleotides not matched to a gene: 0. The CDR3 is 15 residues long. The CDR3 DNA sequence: TGTGCCAGCAGTTTATCGACTAGCGCCTACAATGAGCAGTTCTTC. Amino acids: CASSLSTSAYNEQFF.

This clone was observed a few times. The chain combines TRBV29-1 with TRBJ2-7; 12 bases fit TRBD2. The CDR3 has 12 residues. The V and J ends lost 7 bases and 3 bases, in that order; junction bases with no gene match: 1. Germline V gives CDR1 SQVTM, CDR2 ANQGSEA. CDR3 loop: CSAGLAGYEQYF. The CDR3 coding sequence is TGCAGCGCGGGACTAGCGGGCTACGAGCAGTACTTC.

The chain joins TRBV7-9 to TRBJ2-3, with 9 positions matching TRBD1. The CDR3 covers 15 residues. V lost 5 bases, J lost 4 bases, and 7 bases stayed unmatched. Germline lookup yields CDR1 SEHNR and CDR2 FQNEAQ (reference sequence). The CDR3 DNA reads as TGTGCCAGCAGCCAAACGGACAGGGGTGCAGATACGCAGTATTTT. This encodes CASSQTDRGADTQYF.

This chain's CDR3 is CASSLPAREGNYEQYF. In DNA, the CDR3 is TGTGCCAGCAGTTTACCGGCCAGGGAGGGAAACTACGAGCAGTACTTC. V usage is TRBV28 and J usage is TRBJ2-5; TRBD2 agrees at 7 bases. The DNA end lines up better with TRBJ2-7; the J call may be wrong. The CDR3 runs to 16 residues. CDR1 and CDR2 (germline): MDHEN, SYDVKM.

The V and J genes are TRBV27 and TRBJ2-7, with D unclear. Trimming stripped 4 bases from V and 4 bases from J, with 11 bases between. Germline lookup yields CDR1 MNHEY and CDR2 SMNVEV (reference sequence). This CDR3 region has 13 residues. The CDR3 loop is CASSWGIGYEQYF. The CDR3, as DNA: TGTGCCAGCAGTTGGGGAATAGGGTACGAGCAGTACTTC.

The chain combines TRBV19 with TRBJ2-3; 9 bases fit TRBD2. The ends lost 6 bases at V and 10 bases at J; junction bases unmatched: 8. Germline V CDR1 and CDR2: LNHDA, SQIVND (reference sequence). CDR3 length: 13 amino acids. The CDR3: CASRMPSGEAQYF. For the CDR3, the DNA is TGTGCCAGTAGAATGCCTAGCGGGGAAGCGCAGTATTTT.

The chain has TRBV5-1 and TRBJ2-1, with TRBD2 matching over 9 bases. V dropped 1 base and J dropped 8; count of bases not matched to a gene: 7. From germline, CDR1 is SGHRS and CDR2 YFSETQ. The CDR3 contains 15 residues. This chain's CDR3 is CASSLKQREVDEQFF. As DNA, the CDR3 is TGCGCCAGCAGCTTGAAGCAGCGGGAGGTTGATGAGCAGTTCTTC.

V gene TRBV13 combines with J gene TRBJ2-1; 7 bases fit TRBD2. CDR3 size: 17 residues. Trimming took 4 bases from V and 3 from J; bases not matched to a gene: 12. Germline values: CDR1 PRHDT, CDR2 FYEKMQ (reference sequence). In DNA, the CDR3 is TGTGCCAGCAGCTCCTACTCAGTGGGAGGGGTCTACAATGAGCAGTTCTTC. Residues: CASSSYSVGGVYNEQFF.

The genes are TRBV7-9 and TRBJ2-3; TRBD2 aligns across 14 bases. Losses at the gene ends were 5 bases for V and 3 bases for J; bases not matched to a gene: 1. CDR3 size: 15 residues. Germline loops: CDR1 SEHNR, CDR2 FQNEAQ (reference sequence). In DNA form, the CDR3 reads TGTGCCAGCAGCGGACTAGCGGGAGGAACAGATACGCAGTATTTT. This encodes CASSGLAGGTDTQYF.

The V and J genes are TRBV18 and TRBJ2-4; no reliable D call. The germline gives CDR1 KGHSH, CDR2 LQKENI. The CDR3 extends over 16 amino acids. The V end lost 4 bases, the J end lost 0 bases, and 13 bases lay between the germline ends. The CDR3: CASSRQDEIAKNIQYF. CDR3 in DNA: TGTGCCAGCTCACGTCAGGACGAAATAGCCAAAAACATTCAGTACTTC.

The CDR3 spells CSVAGEGETQYF. CDR3 in DNA: TGCAGCGTTGCAGGGGAGGGGGAGACCCAGTACTTC. The V call is TRBV29-1, the J call TRBJ2-5; D is perhaps TRBD2 (7 bases). Between the trimmed V and J ends, which lost 4 bases and 5 bases, there was a span of 11 bases. The CDR3 has 12 residues. CDR1 and CDR2 (germline): SQVTM, ANQGSEA. The whole variable domain, remainder taken from reference TRBV29-1 and TRBJ2-5, is SAVISQKPSRDICQRGTSLTIQCQVDSQVTMMFWYRQQPGQSLTLIATANQGSEATYESGFVIDKFPISRPNLTFSTLTVSNMSPEDSSIYLCSVAGEGETQYFGPGTRLLVL.

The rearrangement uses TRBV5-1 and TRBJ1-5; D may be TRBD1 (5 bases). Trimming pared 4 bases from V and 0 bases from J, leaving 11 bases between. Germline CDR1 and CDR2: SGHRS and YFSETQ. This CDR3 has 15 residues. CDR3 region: CASSITGDSNQPQHF. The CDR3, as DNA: TGCGCCAGCAGCATTACAGGTGATAGCAATCAGCCCCAGCATTTT.

This CDR3 is CASSLSAGVVGEQFF. CDR3 nucleotides: TGTGCCAGCAGCCTTTCCGCGGGAGTTGTCGGTGAGCAGTTCTTC. This chain uses TRBV9 with TRBJ2-1; 7 bases agree with TRBD2. V shed 4 bases and J 9 bases; nucleotides not matched to a gene: 13. This CDR3 is 15 amino acids long. Germline V gene data show CDR1 as SGDLS and CDR2 as YYNGEE.

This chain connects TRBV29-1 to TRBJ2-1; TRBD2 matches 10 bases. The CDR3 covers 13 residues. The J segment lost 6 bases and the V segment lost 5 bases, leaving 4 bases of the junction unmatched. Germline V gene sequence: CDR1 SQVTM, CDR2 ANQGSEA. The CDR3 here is CSVSSGSINEQFF. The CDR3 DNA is TGCAGCGTTTCTAGCGGGAGTATCAATGAGCAGTTCTTC.

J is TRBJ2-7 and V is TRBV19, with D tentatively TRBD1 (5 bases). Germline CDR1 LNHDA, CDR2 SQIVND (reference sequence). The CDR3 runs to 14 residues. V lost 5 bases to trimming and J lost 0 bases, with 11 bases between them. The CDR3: CASSGAAFSYEQYF. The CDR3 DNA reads TGTGCCAGTAGTGGGGCAGCTTTCTCCTACGAGCAGTACTTC.

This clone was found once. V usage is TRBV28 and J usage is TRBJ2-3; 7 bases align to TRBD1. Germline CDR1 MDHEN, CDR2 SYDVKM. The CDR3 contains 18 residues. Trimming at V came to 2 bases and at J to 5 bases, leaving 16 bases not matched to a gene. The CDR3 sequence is CASSLPTRRTGLVDTQYF. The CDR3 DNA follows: TGTGCCAGCAGTTTACCCACAAGACGGACAGGTTTGGTAGATACGCAGTATTTT.

The CDR3 coding sequence is TGTGCCGGGAGACAGGGCGACTATGGCTACACCTTC. Its translation: CAGRQGDYGYTF. The chain has TRBV5-4 and TRBJ1-2, with TRBD1 identical over 7 bases. V was clipped by 10 bases and J by 3 bases; unmatched bases: 6. The CDR3 runs to 12 residues. From germline, CDR1 is SGHNT and CDR2 YYREEE (reference sequence).

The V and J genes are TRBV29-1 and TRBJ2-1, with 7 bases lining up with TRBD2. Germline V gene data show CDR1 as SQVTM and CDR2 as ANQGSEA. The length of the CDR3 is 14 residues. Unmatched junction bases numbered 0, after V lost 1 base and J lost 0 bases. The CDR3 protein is CSVEGLASYNEQFF. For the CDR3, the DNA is TGCAGCGTTGAAGGACTAGCCTCCTACAATGAGCAGTTCTTC.

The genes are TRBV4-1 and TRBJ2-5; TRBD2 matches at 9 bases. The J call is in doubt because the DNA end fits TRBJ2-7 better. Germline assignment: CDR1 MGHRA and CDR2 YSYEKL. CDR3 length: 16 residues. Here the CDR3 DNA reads TGCGCCAGCAGCCAAGTAGCGGGAGCACCAACCTACGAGCAGTACTTC. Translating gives CASSQVAGAPTYEQYF.